This T cell receptor beta chain originates from a study of T cells in Graves' hyperthyroidism and ophthalmopathy. This clonotype showed up just a few times. The CDR3 is 14 residues long. Germline CDR1 reads SGHTS; CDR2 reads YDEGEE. Trimming stripped 4 bases from V and 0 bases from J, with 8 bases between. The source material, RNA transcripts, was used to amplify TCR beta CDR3 regions. The primer set for the first-round RT-PCR of the TCR CDR3 was HTBI. Via MiXCR, TCRdb re-called the multiplex PCR reads, giving one row per CDR3 protein. The table records fewer than 250,000 distinct CDR3 sequences, under 20% of them present only once.

The sequence was collected from a man aged 50 to 60 with Graves' hyperthyroidism. V is TRBV5-8 and J is TRBJ2-4, with D possibly being TRBD2 (6 bases). Input material: blood. The CDR3 loop reads CASSRRVAKNIQYF. DNA for the CDR3: TGTGCCAGCAGCAGGAGGGTAGCCAAAAACATTCAGTACTTC. Filled out from reference TRBV5-8 and TRBJ2-4, the complete variable domain reads EAGVTQSPTHLIKTRGQQATLRCSPISGHTSVYWYQQALGLGLQFLLWYDEGEERNRGNFPPRFSGRQFPNYSSELNVNALELEDSALYLCASSRRVAKNIQYFGAGTRLSVL.